This entry lists 4 T cell receptor beta chains sequenced from one sample in a study of CXCR3-negative and CXCR3-positive naive CD8 T cells (dated by TCRdb to the late 2010s). Broad study findings and their caveats: Compared with CXCR3-negative naive cells, CXCR3-positive naive cells had TRB CDR3s with higher hydrophobicity (lower Kidera factor 4), lower energy, and higher strength and volume indices.

Sequenced on a NextSeq 550. The Human TCR Profiling Kit (MiLaboratory) was used to make UMI-labeled 5' RACE TRB cDNA libraries. Following TCRdb reprocessing, every CDR3 protein sequence forms one entry, and DNA is not provided. The sample table holds approximately 100,000 distinct CDR3 sequences. The top ten clonotypes cover roughly 0.35% of the sample. Their target antigens are unknown. Sample: naive CXCR3+ CD8+ T cells from blood. The cell subset or site label corresponds to: CD45RO-CCR7+CD27+CD95- naive CD8+ T cells expressing CXCR3 (TNR3+). The receptors here all came from a human donor in good health. Some clones in this sample may be carry-over from other donors' samples.

This sequence joins TRBV4-3 and TRBJ1-3; TCRdb reports TRBD1, a call that lacks DNA to check it against. This CDR3 spans 17 amino acids. In germline, CDR1 is LGHNA, CDR2 YSLEER. The CDR3 sequence: CASSQGTAISSGNTIYF.

The rearrangement links TRBV29-1 to TRBJ2-1; TCRdb lists TRBD1, though no DNA is available to test this call. CDR3 length: 14 residues. In germline, CDR1 is SQVTM, CDR2 ANQGSEA. The CDR3 loop is CSAYGGRGTGEQFF.

The chain is built from TRBV4-3 and TRBJ2-1. Germline lookup yields CDR1 LGHNA and CDR2 YSLEER. This CDR3 is 16 amino acids long. The CDR3 here is CASSQDGRSSYNEQFF.

V gene TRBV4-1 combines with J gene TRBJ2-1. This CDR3 has 12 amino acids. Germline CDR1 and CDR2: MGHRA and YSYEKL. Here the CDR3 reads CASSQDGNEQFF.